This T cell receptor beta chain came from a study of T cell responses to AZD1222 COVID-19 vaccine. Points from the study as a whole: Females outnumbered males among donors, who were mostly white British; clonal diversity was possibly underestimated.

Points on this clone: Its specificity is unknown.

Clones were sequenced by immunoSEQ multiplex PCR, and TCRdb holds only the in-frame ones, with some missing. There are 100,000 to 150,000 clones in the sample; 80% to 90% occur only once, and around 6.1% lies in the top ten. V lost 0 bases and J lost 3, with 10 bases in between. Germline assignment: CDR1 SGDLS and CDR2 YYNGEE. The CDR3 has 14 amino acids. This sequence joins TRBV9 and TRBJ2-7; D is unclear. Sequencing used peripheral blood, obtained on day 0 of AZD1222 vaccination. The clonotype comes from an adult in good health. The CDR3 protein is CASSVGDGYYEQYF. In DNA form, the CDR3 reads TGTGCCAGCAGCGTAGGTGACGGATACTACGAGCAGTACTTC.